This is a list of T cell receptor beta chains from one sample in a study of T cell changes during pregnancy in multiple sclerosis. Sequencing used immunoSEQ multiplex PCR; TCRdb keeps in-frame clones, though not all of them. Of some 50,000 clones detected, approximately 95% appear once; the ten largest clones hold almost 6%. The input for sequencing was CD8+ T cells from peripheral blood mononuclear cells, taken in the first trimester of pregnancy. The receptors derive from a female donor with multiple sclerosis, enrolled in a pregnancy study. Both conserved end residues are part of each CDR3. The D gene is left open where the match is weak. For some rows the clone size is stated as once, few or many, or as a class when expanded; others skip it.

CDR3: CASSQVSSGLYNEQFF; DNA: TGCGCCAGCAGCCAAGTTTCGAGCGGACTTTACAATGAGCAGTTCTTC; D: .; V: TRBV4-1; J: TRBJ2-1; size: .
CDR3: CASSLGLGSGRRTGELFF; DNA: TGTGCCAGCAGTTTAGGGTTGGGTAGCGGGAGAAGGACCGGGGAGCTGTTTTTT; D: TRBD2; V: TRBV27; J: TRBJ2-2; size: .
CDR3: CASSVDLGATEAFF; DNA: TGTGCCAGCAGCGTAGACCTAGGGGCCACTGAAGCTTTCTTT; D: .; V: TRBV9; J: TRBJ1-1; size: few
CDR3: CASSRSQGAVYEQYF; DNA: TGTGCCAGCAGTCGGTCACAGGGGGCGGTCTACGAGCAGTACTTC; D: TRBD1; V: TRBV27; J: TRBJ2-7; size: .
CDR3: CASETGTSGRGHYNEQFF; DNA: TGTGCCAGTGAGACCGGGACTAGCGGGAGAGGGCACTACAATGAGCAGTTCTTC; D: TRBD2; V: TRBV19; J: TRBJ2-1; size: .
CDR3: CASSVGLAGVDEQFF; DNA: TGTGCCAGCAGCGTAGGACTAGCGGGAGTAGATGAGCAGTTCTTC; D: TRBD2; V: TRBV9; J: TRBJ2-1; size: .
CDR3: CASSFDVGQGAGEQYF; DNA: TGTGCCAGCAGTTTTGATGTGGGACAGGGGGCTGGGGAGCAGTACTTC; D: TRBD1; V: TRBV27; J: TRBJ2-7; size: .
CDR3: CASSVGQAFGYEQYF; DNA: TGTGCCAGCAGCGTAGGTCAGGCGTTTGGCTACGAGCAGTACTTC; D: .; V: TRBV9; J: TRBJ2-7; size: .
CDR3: CASSEEGLAVQETQYF; DNA: TGCGCCAGCAGTGAGGAGGGACTAGCGGTCCAAGAGACCCAGTACTTC; D: TRBD2; V: TRBV10-1; J: TRBJ2-5; size: .
CDR3: CASSSGTGGEQYF; DNA: TGTGCCAGTAGCTCCGGGACAGGGGGCGAGCAGTACTTC; D: TRBD1; V: TRBV19; J: TRBJ2-7; size: .
CDR3: CASTQFRGSFGYTF; DNA: TGTGCCAGCACTCAGTTCAGGGGAAGTTTTGGCTACACCTTC; D: .; V: TRBV2; J: TRBJ1-2; size: .